These T cell receptor beta chains were read from a single sample in a study of OX40 agonist ivuxolimab in advanced cancers. TCRdb's copy holds only in-frame clones and misses some; the assay was immunoSEQ multiplex PCR. The table lists more than 40,000 clones, around four fifths of them singletons. Sequences were derived from CD4+ or CD8+ T cells sorted from blood, sampled in a trial of the OX40 agonist ivuxolimab. The receptors derive from an adult with an advanced solid tumor such as melanoma, head and neck, liver or kidney cancer. CDR3s include the opening cysteine and the closing phenylalanine or tryptophan. Fields, in order: clone size, V gene, J gene, D gene, CDR3 protein, CDR3 DNA. The D gene is left open where the match is weak. Clone size is shown for a subset of rows, as once, few, many or a class of expanded clone.

abundance: -
v_gene: TRBV11-2
j_gene: TRBJ2-5
d_gene: -
CDR3aa: CASSSYAAIINQETQYF
CDR3nt: TGTGCCAGCAGCTCCTACGCGGCTATCATTAACCAAGAGACCCAGTACTTC

abundance: -
v_gene: TRBV11-3
j_gene: TRBJ1-6
d_gene: -
CDR3aa: CASSPPQGNSPLHF
CDR3nt: TGTGCCAGCAGCCCCCCCCAGGGCAATTCACCCCTCCACTTT

abundance: -
v_gene: TRBV2
j_gene: TRBJ2-7
d_gene: -
CDR3aa: CASSEVVYPTAEQYF
CDR3nt: TGTGCCAGCAGTGAAGTAGTCTATCCGACAGCCGAGCAGTACTTC

abundance: -
v_gene: TRBV5-1
j_gene: TRBJ2-7
d_gene: -
CDR3aa: CASRGAESEQYF
CDR3nt: TGCGCCAGCAGGGGGGCGGAGTCCGAGCAGTACTTC

abundance: -
v_gene: TRBV5-6
j_gene: TRBJ2-5
d_gene: TRBD2
CDR3aa: CASSSVTSGGRHF
CDR3nt: TGTGCCAGCAGCTCGGTGACTAGCGGGGGGCGGCACTTC

abundance: -
v_gene: TRBV27
j_gene: TRBJ2-7
d_gene: TRBD2
CDR3aa: CASSLRYLAAAYEQYF
CDR3nt: TGTGCCAGCAGTTTACGCTACCTAGCGGCTGCCTACGAGCAGTACTTC

abundance: -
v_gene: TRBV4-3
j_gene: TRBJ2-2
d_gene: -
CDR3aa: CASSQQGSTGELFF
CDR3nt: TGCGCCAGCAGCCAGCAGGGGTCGACCGGGGAGCTGTTTTTT

abundance: -
v_gene: TRBV7-6
j_gene: TRBJ2-3
d_gene: TRBD1
CDR3aa: CASRWGQSDTDTQYF
CDR3nt: TGTGCCAGCAGGTGGGGACAGAGCGATACAGATACGCAGTATTTT

abundance: -
v_gene: TRBV7-9
j_gene: TRBJ1-2
d_gene: TRBD1
CDR3aa: CASSTRDRGLNYGYTF
CDR3nt: TGTGCCAGCAGCACCCGGGACAGGGGGCTTAACTATGGCTACACCTTC

abundance: -
v_gene: TRBV9
j_gene: TRBJ2-5
d_gene: TRBD1
CDR3aa: CASSLRQGTLSGETQYF
CDR3nt: TGTGCCAGCAGCCTTCGACAGGGCACCCTCTCCGGAGAGACCCAGTACTTC

abundance: once
v_gene: TRBV30
j_gene: TRBJ2-7
d_gene: TRBD1
CDR3aa: CAWSVGQGFEQYF
CDR3nt: TGTGCCTGGAGTGTGGGACAGGGCTTCGAGCAGTACTTC

abundance: -
v_gene: TRBV7-9
j_gene: TRBJ1-1
d_gene: -
CDR3aa: CASSPARTEAFF
CDR3nt: TGTGCCAGCAGCCCGGCGCGTACTGAAGCTTTCTTT

abundance: -
v_gene: TRBV2
j_gene: TRBJ2-5
d_gene: -
CDR3aa: CASLAETQYF
CDR3nt: TGTGCCAGCCTTGCTGAGACCCAGTACTTC

abundance: -
v_gene: TRBV19
j_gene: TRBJ2-5
d_gene: -
CDR3aa: CASRWGKTQYF
CDR3nt: TGTGCCAGTAGATGGGGTAAGACCCAGTACTTC

abundance: -
v_gene: TRBV29-1
j_gene: TRBJ2-7
d_gene: TRBD1
CDR3aa: CSVRQGTYEQYF
CDR3nt: TGCAGCGTTAGACAGGGGACCTACGAGCAGTACTTC

abundance: few
v_gene: TRBV9
j_gene: TRBJ1-2
d_gene: -
CDR3aa: CASSLREGFYGYTF
CDR3nt: TGTGCCAGCAGCTTACGGGAGGGGTTCTATGGCTACACCTTC

abundance: -
v_gene: TRBV11-3
j_gene: TRBJ2-3
d_gene: -
CDR3aa: CASSFATDTQYF
CDR3nt: TGTGCCAGCAGCTTTGCTACAGATACGCAGTATTTT

abundance: -
v_gene: TRBV15
j_gene: TRBJ1-4
d_gene: -
CDR3aa: CATSRDGAPRGLFF
CDR3nt: TGTGCCACCAGCAGAGATGGGGCTCCGAGGGGACTGTTTTTT

abundance: -
v_gene: TRBV28
j_gene: TRBJ2-7
d_gene: TRBD1
CDR3aa: CASTGQIFPPGEQYF
CDR3nt: TGTGCCAGCACGGGACAGATATTTCCACCGGGCGAGCAGTACTTC

abundance: -
v_gene: TRBV2
j_gene: TRBJ1-1
d_gene: -
CDR3aa: CATPGNNMNTEAFF
CDR3nt: TGTGCCACCCCGGGGAACAACATGAACACTGAAGCTTTCTTT

abundance: few
v_gene: TRBV27
j_gene: TRBJ1-2
d_gene: -
CDR3aa: CASSLSGRTGRSYGYTF
CDR3nt: TGTGCCAGCAGTTTATCAGGAAGAACAGGGCGATCCTATGGCTACACCTTC

abundance: -
v_gene: TRBV5-1
j_gene: TRBJ2-7
d_gene: -
CDR3aa: CASSTAGFPYEQYF
CDR3nt: TGCGCCAGCAGCACCGCAGGTTTTCCCTACGAGCAGTACTTC

abundance: -
v_gene: TRBV7-9
j_gene: TRBJ2-7
d_gene: TRBD2
CDR3aa: CASSPTAGGYEQYF
CDR3nt: TGTGCCAGCAGCCCTACAGCGGGAGGCTACGAGCAGTACTTC

abundance: -
v_gene: TRBV4-1
j_gene: TRBJ1-2
d_gene: -
CDR3aa: CASSTNFLNRVDGYTF
CDR3nt: TGCGCCAGCAGCACGAACTTTTTAAACCGGGTGGATGGCTACACCTTC

abundance: -
v_gene: TRBV27
j_gene: TRBJ1-4
d_gene: -
CDR3aa: CASRIQGGDEKLFF
CDR3nt: TGTGCCAGCAGGATACAGGGAGGGGATGAAAAACTGTTTTTT

abundance: once
v_gene: TRBV9
j_gene: TRBJ1-2
d_gene: -
CDR3aa: CASSPPPAGARGGYTF
CDR3nt: TGTGCCAGCAGCCCCCCCCCTGCGGGGGCGCGGGGTGGCTACACCTTC

abundance: -
v_gene: TRBV2
j_gene: TRBJ2-7
d_gene: TRBD2
CDR3aa: CAIAGGGRYEQYF
CDR3nt: TGTGCCATTGCGGGAGGGGGTCGTTACGAGCAGTACTTC

abundance: -
v_gene: TRBV9
j_gene: TRBJ2-2
d_gene: -
CDR3aa: CASSVARSPSGELFF
CDR3nt: TGTGCCAGCAGCGTAGCTCGCTCGCCTTCCGGGGAGCTGTTTTTT

abundance: -
v_gene: TRBV7-9
j_gene: TRBJ2-1
d_gene: -
CDR3aa: CASSLDSQGAYNEQFF
CDR3nt: TGTGCCAGCAGCTTAGACTCCCAAGGGGCTTACAATGAGCAGTTCTTC

abundance: -
v_gene: TRBV5-4
j_gene: TRBJ2-1
d_gene: -
CDR3aa: CASSLGTYNEQFF
CDR3nt: TGTGCCAGCAGCTTGGGAACCTACAATGAGCAGTTCTTC

abundance: -
v_gene: TRBV10-3
j_gene: TRBJ1-4
d_gene: -
CDR3aa: CAISGGGFNEKLFF
CDR3nt: TGTGCCATCAGTGGTGGGGGTTTTAATGAAAAACTGTTTTTT

abundance: -
v_gene: TRBV7-9
j_gene: TRBJ1-1
d_gene: -
CDR3aa: CASSFPGRTEAFF
CDR3nt: TGTGCCAGCAGCTTTCCAGGGAGGACTGAAGCTTTCTTT

abundance: -
v_gene: TRBV5-4
j_gene: TRBJ2-7
d_gene: TRBD1
CDR3aa: CASSYLTGPYEQYF
CDR3nt: TGTGCCAGCAGCTATTTGACAGGGCCCTACGAGCAGTACTTC

abundance: -
v_gene: TRBV7-3
j_gene: TRBJ2-7
d_gene: -
CDR3aa: CASSLVAVGPSYEQYF
CDR3nt: TGTGCCAGCAGCTTAGTAGCCGTGGGCCCGTCCTACGAGCAGTACTTC

abundance: -
v_gene: TRBV7-6
j_gene: TRBJ2-7
d_gene: -
CDR3aa: CASSLDAEAYEQYF
CDR3nt: TGTGCCAGCAGCTTAGATGCCGAGGCCTACGAGCAGTACTTC

abundance: -
v_gene: TRBV7-9
j_gene: TRBJ2-7
d_gene: TRBD1
CDR3aa: CASSPQTGVRVFYEQYF
CDR3nt: TGTGCCAGCAGCCCCCAGACAGGGGTCAGGGTTTTCTACGAGCAGTACTTC

abundance: -
v_gene: TRBV7-3
j_gene: TRBJ2-1
d_gene: TRBD2
CDR3aa: CASSLIAGGIEHNEQFF
CDR3nt: TGTGCCAGCAGCTTAATAGCGGGAGGGATCGAACACAATGAGCAGTTCTTC

abundance: -
v_gene: TRBV4-1
j_gene: TRBJ1-1
d_gene: -
CDR3aa: CASSQDRSTGKAFF
CDR3nt: TGCGCCAGCAGCCAAGATCGTTCAACCGGGAAAGCTTTCTTT

abundance: -
v_gene: TRBV4-3
j_gene: TRBJ1-3
d_gene: -
CDR3aa: CASTGGDTIYF
CDR3nt: TGCGCCAGCACCGGAGGGGACACCATATATTTT

abundance: -
v_gene: TRBV28
j_gene: TRBJ1-3
d_gene: -
CDR3aa: CASTPQGYSGNTIYF
CDR3nt: TGTGCCAGCACCCCACAGGGCTACTCTGGAAACACCATATATTTT

abundance: -
v_gene: TRBV7-9
j_gene: TRBJ2-7
d_gene: -
CDR3aa: CASSPETGTYEQYF
CDR3nt: TGTGCCAGCAGCCCCGAGACAGGTACCTACGAGCAGTACTTC

abundance: -
v_gene: TRBV29-1
j_gene: TRBJ2-3
d_gene: -
CDR3aa: CSVWGADTQYF
CDR3nt: TGCAGCGTTTGGGGTGCAGATACGCAGTATTTT

abundance: -
v_gene: TRBV7-9
j_gene: TRBJ2-7
d_gene: -
CDR3aa: CASSSPLAPDGYEQYF
CDR3nt: TGTGCCAGCAGCTCCCCGCTGGCCCCGGACGGATACGAGCAGTACTTC

abundance: -
v_gene: TRBV29-1
j_gene: TRBJ2-3
d_gene: TRBD1
CDR3aa: CSATDRAVTDTQYF
CDR3nt: TGCAGCGCTACCGACAGGGCAGTCACAGATACGCAGTATTTT

abundance: few
v_gene: TRBV19
j_gene: TRBJ2-2
d_gene: TRBD1
CDR3aa: CASRQGGLNTGELFF
CDR3nt: TGTGCCAGCAGACAGGGGGGCCTTAACACCGGGGAGCTGTTTTTT

abundance: -
v_gene: TRBV9
j_gene: TRBJ1-2
d_gene: TRBD1
CDR3aa: CASSVAITRQGGLDGYTF
CDR3nt: TGTGCCAGCAGCGTAGCTATCACGAGACAGGGAGGTTTAGATGGCTACACCTTC

abundance: -
v_gene: TRBV27
j_gene: TRBJ2-5
d_gene: TRBD2
CDR3aa: CASSSGSGGGQSETQYF
CDR3nt: TGTGCCAGCAGTTCGGGGAGCGGGGGGGGACAATCGGAGACCCAGTACTTC

abundance: -
v_gene: TRBV27
j_gene: TRBJ2-7
d_gene: -
CDR3aa: CASGYGAYEQYF
CDR3nt: TGTGCCAGCGGTTATGGGGCCTACGAGCAGTACTTC

abundance: -
v_gene: TRBV7-9
j_gene: TRBJ2-1
d_gene: TRBD2
CDR3aa: CASSLGLLAGGNEQFF
CDR3nt: TGTGCCAGCAGCTTAGGGCTGCTAGCGGGAGGCAATGAGCAGTTCTTC

abundance: -
v_gene: TRBV4-1
j_gene: TRBJ2-7
d_gene: TRBD1
CDR3aa: CASSQGPPKTDRDYEQYF
CDR3nt: TGCGCCAGCAGCCAAGGACCACCGAAAACCGACAGGGACTACGAGCAGTACTTC

abundance: -
v_gene: TRBV9
j_gene: TRBJ1-1
d_gene: -
CDR3aa: CASSVLGDRTGLNTEAFF
CDR3nt: TGTGCCAGCAGCGTGCTTGGGGACCGAACAGGGCTAAACACTGAAGCTTTCTTT